This entry concerns a single T cell receptor (beta chain). What it binds is not known. TCRdb independently ran MiXCR on the 5' RACE reads; one entry per CDR3 protein. Here the sample spans under 1 million distinct CDR3 sequences, more than 9% being singletons. The CDR3 contains 15 residues. The V and J ends lost 5 bases and 0 bases respectively, with 13 bases between them. Germline CDR1 and CDR2: MNHNS and SASEGT. These data originate in a study of identical twins. Study-level points and caveats: It was possible that invariant MAIT and iNKT cells partly confounded the zero-insertion analyses. Weaker excess sharing between twins was seen in beta out-of-frame sequences.

These records were also assigned to another study, of yellow fever vaccine responses in identical twins. As that report states: Among the twins, the vaccine T cell response reportedly seemed partly convergent and partly personalized.

This TCR came from a young woman in good health. The chain carries TRBV6-1 and TRBJ1-1; D may be TRBD1 (5 bases). Sequenced input: PBMCs. CDR3 DNA sequence: TGTGCCAGCAGTACCCACAGGTTCATGAACACTGAAGCTTTCTTT. This gives the protein CASSTHRFMNTEAFF.